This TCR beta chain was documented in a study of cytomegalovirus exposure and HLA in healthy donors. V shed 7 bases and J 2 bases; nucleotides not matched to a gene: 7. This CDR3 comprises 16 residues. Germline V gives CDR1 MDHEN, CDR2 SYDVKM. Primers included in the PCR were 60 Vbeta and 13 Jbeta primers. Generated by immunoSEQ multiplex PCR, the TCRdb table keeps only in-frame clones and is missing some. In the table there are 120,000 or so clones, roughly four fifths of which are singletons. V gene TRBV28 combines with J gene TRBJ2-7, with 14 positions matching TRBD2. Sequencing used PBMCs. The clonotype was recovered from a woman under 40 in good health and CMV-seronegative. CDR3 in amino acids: CASISGLAGGAYEQYF. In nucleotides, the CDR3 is TGTGCCAGCATATCAGGACTAGCGGGAGGCGCCTACGAGCAGTACTTC.